Below are 24 T cell receptor beta chains sequenced from a single sample in a study of blood T cells in healthy people across ages. A second roughly 6 to 12 cycle PCR used barcoded and J-beta primers. TCRdb reprocessed the 5' RACE reads with MiXCR, giving one entry per CDR3 protein. The table has approximately 2,000,000 distinct CDR3 sequences, roughly two fifths seen once. Source material: blood. Source of these receptors: a human donor in good health.

This chain uses TRBV5-6 with TRBJ2-5, with 7 bases lining up with TRBD1. The DNA end is more similar to TRBJ2-7, so the J call may be wrong. This CDR3 has 14 residues. Germline lookup yields CDR1 SGHDT and CDR2 YYEEEE. CDR3 loop: CASSYGQVPFEQYF. CDR3 bases: TGTGCCAGCAGCTACGGACAGGTACCGTTCGAGCAGTACTTC.

The chain has TRBV5-1 and TRBJ2-1; 7 bases match TRBD1. The J segment lost 5 bases and the V segment lost 0 bases, leaving 5 bases of the junction unmatched. From germline, CDR1 is SGHRS and CDR2 YFSETQ. The CDR3 sequence is 15 residues long. The CDR3 coding sequence is TGCGCCAGCAGCTTGGCCAGGGGGACCCACAATGAGCAGTTCTTC. Its protein product is CASSLARGTHNEQFF.

The rearrangement joins TRBV4-3 to TRBJ1-5, with D maybe TRBD1 (6 bases). Looked up from germline, CDR1 is LGHNA and CDR2 is YSLEER. The V end was cut by 0 bases, the J end by 5 bases, with 14 bases between. This CDR3 is 16 amino acids long. The CDR3 coding sequence is TGCGCCAGCAGCCAAGAATGGGGGGGCACTGATCAGCCCCAGCATTTT. This codes for CASSQEWGGTDQPQHF.

In nucleotides, the CDR3 is TGTGCCAGCAGTTACGTTGTTTCGGGTGAAGCTTTCTTT. It is translated as CASSYVVSGEAFF. The chain has TRBV6-5 and TRBJ1-1; unclear D gene. The CDR3 length is 13 residues. The germline gives CDR1 MNHEY, CDR2 SVGAGI. Between the trimmed V and J ends, which lost 2 bases and 7 bases, there was a span of 11 bases.

This clonotype was found a few times. The chain employs TRBV7-3 and TRBJ2-7, with 9 positions matching TRBD2. The germline V gene encodes CDR1 SGHTA and CDR2 FQGTGA. This CDR3 comprises 14 residues. Trimming removed 5 bases from V and 3 bases from J; junction bases left unmatched: 5. The CDR3 loop is CASSLTSGDYEQYF. The CDR3 nucleotides are TGTGCCAGCAGCCTGACTAGCGGAGACTACGAGCAGTACTTC.

This clonotype was recorded many times. This rearrangement joins TRBV7-9 to TRBJ2-5; D is undetermined. Germline V CDR1 and CDR2: SEHNR, FQNEAQ (reference sequence). The CDR3 totals 13 residues. V was clipped by 5 bases and J by 1 base, with 8 bases between them. CDR3 nucleotides: TGTGCCAGCAGCCTGCTGCCCCAAGAGACCCAGTACTTC. Amino acids: CASSLLPQETQYF.

The chain has TRBV20-1 and TRBJ2-7; D perhaps matches TRBD2 (6 bases). CDR3 length equals 14 residues. The V end lost 0 bases, the J end lost 2 bases, and 11 bases lay between the germline ends. Germline CDR1 is DFQATT and CDR2 is SNEGSKA (reference sequence). CDR3 sequence reads: CSARDRAGPYEQYF. DNA of the CDR3: TGCAGTGCTAGAGATCGGGCGGGGCCCTACGAGCAGTACTTC.

This clonotype was seen a few times. The gene calls are TRBV10-3 and TRBJ2-5, with D possibly being TRBD1 (6 bases). V was clipped by 8 bases and J by 3 bases, with 7 bases between them. The length of the CDR3 is 11 residues. Germline CDR1 and CDR2: ENHRY and SYGVKD. The CDR3 DNA sequence: TGTGCCATCCGGGACAAAGAGACCCAGTACTTC. This translates into CAIRDKETQYF.

This clonotype has at least ten counts. The chain is built from TRBV7-9 and TRBJ2-7; TRBD1 matches at 7 bases. With V trimmed by 5 bases and J by 0 bases, 7 bases remained unmatched. The length of the CDR3 is 15 residues. CDR1 SEHNR and CDR2 FQNEAQ come from the germline V gene (reference sequence). CDR3 loop: CASSPPGQSSYEQYF. For the CDR3, the DNA is TGTGCCAGCAGCCCCCCGGGACAGAGCTCCTACGAGCAGTACTTC.

The genes are TRBV11-2 and TRBJ2-7; tentatively, D is TRBD1 (6 bases). Trimming pared 5 bases from V and 5 bases from J, leaving 16 bases between. Germline CDR1 SGHAT, CDR2 FQNNGV. The CDR3 spans 14 residues. CDR3 protein: CASSQDSGAHEQYF. Written as DNA, the CDR3 is TGTGCCAGCAGCCAGGACAGCGGAGCCCACGAGCAGTACTTC.

This clonotype was observed a handful of times. The J gene is TRBJ2-7, the V gene TRBV5-1, with D possibly being TRBD2 (5 bases). The CDR3 spans 15 residues. CDR1 is SGHRS, CDR2 YFSETQ, per germline. Trimming shortened V by 0 bases and J by 2 bases, and 12 bases separated the two germline ends. CDR3 sequence: CASSLEEEYPYEQYF. Written as DNA, the CDR3 is TGCGCCAGCAGCTTGGAGGAGGAGTACCCCTACGAGCAGTACTTC.

This chain joins TRBV7-9 and TRBJ2-1; 11 bases are a match to TRBD2. The CDR3 has 15 amino acids. With 3 bases clipped from V and 15 bases from J, the junction kept 13 bases outside the gene matches. Germline CDR1 is SEHNR and CDR2 is FQNEAQ (reference sequence). This CDR3 is CASSFSASGGILGFF. The CDR3 DNA reads TGTGCCAGCAGCTTTTCCGCTAGCGGGGGGATCCTGGGGTTCTTC.

The chain uses TRBV6-6 and TRBJ1-5; TRBD1 might be the D (5 bases). CDR3 length: 15 residues. The V gene's germline CDR1 is MNHNY and CDR2 SVGAGI (reference sequence). The V end lost 6 bases, the J end lost 2 bases, and 14 bases lay between the germline ends. CDR3 nucleotide sequence: TGTGCCAGCAGGGGACGGCCAGAGGGCAATCAGCCCCAGCATTTT. Residues: CASRGRPEGNQPQHF.

About this clonotype itself: This may stem from a read error, because a much larger clone lies one nucleotide away. The rearrangement links TRBV7-2 to TRBJ2-7; D remains ambiguous. The CDR3 contains 13 residues. Germline V gene data show CDR1 as SGHTA and CDR2 as FQGNSA. The ends were cut back, 5 bases at V and 12 bases at J, with 20 bases in the middle. The CDR3 DNA is TGTGCCAGCAGCCGACGGATACAAGAGACCCGGTACTTC. Translated, it gives CASSRRIQETRYF.

This clonotype appeared a few times. CDR3 nucleotides: TGTGCCAGCAGCCCCACTAGCGGGGGAGGGGAGACCCAGTACTTC. Translation gives CASSPTSGGGETQYF. The chain recombines TRBV9 with TRBJ2-5; 11 bases line up with TRBD2. Germline values: CDR1 SGDLS, CDR2 YYNGEE. After removal of 4 bases from V and 5 bases from J, the junction contained 7 bases not matched to a gene. The CDR3 length is 15 residues.

The chain couples TRBV20-1 to TRBJ1-2; TRBD1 might be the D (5 bases). CDR3 length: 13 residues. Trimming removed 5 bases from V and 6 bases from J, with 16 bases in between. Germline CDR1 DFQATT, CDR2 SNEGSKA (reference sequence). The CDR3 DNA sequence: TGCAGTGCTCGGGGCAGCCCGGGCCATGGCTACACCTTC. This gives the protein CSARGSPGHGYTF.

This clonotype was seen a few times. The chain recombines TRBV9 with TRBJ2-1, with TRBD2 matching 9 bases. Germline trimming cut 1 base from V and 0 bases from J; bases unmatched to any gene: 8. The V gene's germline CDR1 is SGDLS and CDR2 YYNGEE. The CDR3 loop spans 18 amino acids. The CDR3 sequence: CASSVNSGTSFSYNEQFF. In nucleotides, the CDR3 is TGTGCCAGCAGCGTAAATTCTGGGACTAGCTTCTCCTACAATGAGCAGTTCTTC.

The chain combines TRBV9 with TRBJ2-5; D uncertain. Germline values: CDR1 SGDLS, CDR2 YYNGEE. The CDR3 runs 14 residues. V was clipped by 3 bases and J by 1 base, with 10 bases between them. CDR3 nucleotide sequence: TGTGCCAGCAGCGGCGGATGGGGCCAAGAGACCCAGTACTTC. Protein product: CASSGGWGQETQYF.

V and J are TRBV7-2 and TRBJ2-1; tentatively, D is TRBD2 (7 bases). Germline CDR1 SGHTA, CDR2 FQGNSA. This CDR3 is 17 amino acids long. V lost 5 bases to trimming and J lost 3 bases, with 20 bases between them. The CDR3 reads CASSPWGRAGSYNEQFF. Written as DNA, the CDR3 is TGTGCCAGCAGCCCGTGGGGGCGAGCGGGGAGCTACAATGAGCAGTTCTTC.

This chain uses TRBV5-1 with TRBJ2-7; 9 positions agree with TRBD2. CDR1 SGHRS and CDR2 YFSETQ come from the germline V gene. With 0 bases clipped from V and 0 bases from J, the junction kept 10 bases outside the gene matches. The CDR3 length is 18 residues. The CDR3 DNA reads TGCGCCAGCAGCTTGGTCGTCGGCGGGGGGGCCTCCTCCTACGAGCAGTACTTC. It codes for CASSLVVGGGASSYEQYF.

The table lists this clonotype with a few counts. The rearrangement links TRBV6-1 to TRBJ1-5, with D unresolved. V was cut by 3 bases and J by 5 bases, with 11 bases left in between. Germline CDR1 and CDR2: MNHNS and SASEGT. The CDR3 is 14 amino acids. The CDR3 is CASSESGPDQPQHF. The CDR3 nucleotides are TGTGCCAGCAGTGAGTCGGGTCCGGATCAGCCCCAGCATTTT.

The chain carries TRBV12-3 or TRBV12-4 and TRBJ1-5; 11 bases line up with TRBD1. The CDR3 has 18 amino acids. The J segment lost 6 bases and the V segment lost 5 bases, leaving 15 bases of the junction unmatched. The CDR3 reads CASSLVWTGGAVGQPQHF. CDR3 nucleotides: TGTGCCAGCAGTCTTGTTTGGACAGGGGGCGCGGTTGGTCAGCCCCAGCATTTT.

This clonotype was detected a few times. This sequence joins TRBV28 and TRBJ2-5, with no clear D. Germline V lookup: CDR1 MDHEN, CDR2 SYDVKM. The CDR3 extends over 14 amino acids. V lost 0 bases and J lost 2, with 7 bases in between. The CDR3 coding sequence is TGTGCCAGCAGTTTATGGGGCAGGCAAGAGACCCAGTACTTC. The encoded protein is CASSLWGRQETQYF.

This clonotype showed up just a few times. The CDR3 DNA sequence: TGTGCCAGCAGCAGCCGGGACAGCATCAATCAGCCCCAGCATTTT. It translates to CASSSRDSINQPQHF. The chain is built from TRBV5-6 and TRBJ1-5, with 7 bases aligning to TRBD1. Trimming cost V 4 bases and J 3 bases; bases outside gene matches: 7. The CDR3 has 15 residues. CDR1 SGHDT and CDR2 YYEEEE come from the germline V gene.